This T cell receptor (beta chain) was obtained from a study of blood T cell repertoires in COVID-19. Study overall: Donors in the United States, Italy and Spain gave samples during acute or convalescent COVID-19. T cells, B-cell-depleted T cells, or PBMCs supplied cDNA or gDNA.

In the authors' methods: For nucleated cells, counts were estimated from reference gene primer amplification. Libraries were prepared by immunoSEQ multiplex PCR; TCRdb keeps only in-frame clonotypes and omits some of them. Clone size and V and J calls were adopted from that table, with D and trimming inferred from the DNA. The table shows 400,000 to 500,000 clones, with 80% to 90% occurring only once. This clonotype was sampled from a woman aged 25 to 39 with active or convalescent COVID-19. Sequences were obtained from peripheral blood.

The CDR3 loop is CASIDRDTEAFF. For the CDR3, the DNA is TGTGCCAGTATTGACAGGGACACTGAAGCTTTCTTT. This rearrangement joins TRBV19 to TRBJ1-1, with TRBD1 identical over 7 bases. Per the germline V gene, CDR1 is LNHDA and CDR2 is SQIVND (reference sequence). The J segment lost 3 bases and the V segment lost 7 bases, leaving 2 bases of the junction unmatched. The CDR3 has 12 residues.